This TCR beta chain was captured in a study of neurological immune-mediated disorders. Study background: Among about 34 multiple sclerosis patients, 31 were relapsing-remitting and 3 were secondary progressive.

This clonotype was picked up many times. The CDR3 is made up of 15 amino acids. CDR1 MNHNS and CDR2 SASEGT come from the germline V gene. The V gene end was trimmed by 5 bases and the J gene end by 9 bases; junction bases not matched to a gene: 10. The cDNA was synthesized by means of template-switch 5'RACE, which was carried out with 10-nucleotide random UMIs. In each sequencing run, over 200 million TCR-beta sequences were generated from 15-18 subjects. In TCRdb, the 5' RACE reads were re-called with MiXCR into one record per CDR3 protein. The data contain tens of thousands of distinct CDR3 sequences, 3% to 4.5% of them seen just once; the ten biggest clones take up approximately 1.8%. CD4+ or CD8+ T cells at a count of roughly 1 million served as input for the sorted libraries.

J is TRBJ2-1 and V is TRBV6-1, with TRBD2 matching over 10 bases. The receptor was derived from a woman between 35 and 50 years old with multiple sclerosis. Sample: CD4+ T cells from blood. The CDR3 reads CASSLSSGGSFEQFF. The DNA for the CDR3 is TGTGCCAGCAGTCTGAGTAGCGGGGGGTCTTTTGAGCAGTTCTTC.